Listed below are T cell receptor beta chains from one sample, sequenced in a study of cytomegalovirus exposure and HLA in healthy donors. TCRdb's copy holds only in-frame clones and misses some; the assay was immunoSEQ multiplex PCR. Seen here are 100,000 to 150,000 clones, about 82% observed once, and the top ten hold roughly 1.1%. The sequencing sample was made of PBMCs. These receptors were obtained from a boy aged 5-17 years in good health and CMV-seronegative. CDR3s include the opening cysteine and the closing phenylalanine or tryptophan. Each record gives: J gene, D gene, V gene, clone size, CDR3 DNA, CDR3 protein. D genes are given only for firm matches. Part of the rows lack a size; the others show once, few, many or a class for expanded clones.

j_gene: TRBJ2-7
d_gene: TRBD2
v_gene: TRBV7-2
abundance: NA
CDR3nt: TGTGCCAGCAGCTTAGGGACTAGCGGTTCCTACGAGCAGTACTTC
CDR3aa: CASSLGTSGSYEQYF

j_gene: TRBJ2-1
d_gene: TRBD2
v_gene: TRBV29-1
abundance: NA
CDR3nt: TGCAGCGTTGAAGGGCGGGAGGGCTCCTACAATGAGCAGTTCTTC
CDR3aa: CSVEGREGSYNEQFF

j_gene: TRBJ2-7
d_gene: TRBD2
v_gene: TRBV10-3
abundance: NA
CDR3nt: TGTGCCATCAGTGCACAAGCCAGCGGGAGGACCTACGAGCAGTACTTC
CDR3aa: CAISAQASGRTYEQYF

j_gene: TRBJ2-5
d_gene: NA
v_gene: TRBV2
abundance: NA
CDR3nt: TGTGCCAGCCTAGGACAACGGTGGGAGACCCAGTACTTC
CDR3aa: CASLGQRWETQYF

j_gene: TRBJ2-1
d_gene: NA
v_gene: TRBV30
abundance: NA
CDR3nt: TGTGCCTGGAGTGGGGTTCGGGGGGCGCCAAATGAGCAGTTCTTC
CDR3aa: CAWSGVRGAPNEQFF

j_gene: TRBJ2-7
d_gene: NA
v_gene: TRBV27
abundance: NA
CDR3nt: TGTGCCAGCAGCTTCTCCAGGGAAAAAATCTACGAGCAGTACTTC
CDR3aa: CASSFSREKIYEQYF

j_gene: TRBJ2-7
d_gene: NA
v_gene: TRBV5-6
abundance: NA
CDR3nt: TGTGCCAGCAGCTACGGCCAGGTCTACGAGCAGTACTTC
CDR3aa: CASSYGQVYEQYF

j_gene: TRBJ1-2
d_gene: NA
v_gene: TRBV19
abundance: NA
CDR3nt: TGTGCCAGTAGTGGCGACTCATCTCACTATGGCTACACCTTC
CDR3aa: CASSGDSSHYGYTF

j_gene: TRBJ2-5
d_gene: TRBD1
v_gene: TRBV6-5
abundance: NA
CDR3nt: TGTGCCAGCAGTTACGATGTGAGGGGGCCGGAGACCCAGTACTTC
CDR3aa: CASSYDVRGPETQYF

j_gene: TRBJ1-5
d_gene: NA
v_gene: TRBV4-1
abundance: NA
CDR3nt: TGCGCCAGCAGCCGACTCATTGGCAGCAATCAGCCCCAGCATTTT
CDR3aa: CASSRLIGSNQPQHF

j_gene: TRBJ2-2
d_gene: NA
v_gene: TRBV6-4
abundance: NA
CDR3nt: TGTGCCAGCAGTGACTCCCCCGGTACCGGGGAGCTGTTTTTT
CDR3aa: CASSDSPGTGELFF

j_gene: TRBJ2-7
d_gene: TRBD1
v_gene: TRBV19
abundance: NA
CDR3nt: TGTGCCAGTACATCCAACCGGGACAGCTCCTACGAGCAGTACTTC
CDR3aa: CASTSNRDSSYEQYF

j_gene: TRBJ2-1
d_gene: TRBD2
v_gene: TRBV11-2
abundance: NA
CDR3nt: TGTGCCAGCAGCTGGACTAGCGGGAGTTTGGATGAGCAGTTCTTC
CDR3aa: CASSWTSGSLDEQFF

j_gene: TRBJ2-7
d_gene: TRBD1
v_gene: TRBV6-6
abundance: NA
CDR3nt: TGTGCCAGCAGTTCGACCGGGACAGGGGGACACGAGCAGTACTTC
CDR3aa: CASSSTGTGGHEQYF

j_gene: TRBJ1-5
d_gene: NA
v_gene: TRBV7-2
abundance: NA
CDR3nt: TGTGCCAGCAGCTTAGTACCAGGGAATCAGCCCCAGCATTTT
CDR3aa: CASSLVPGNQPQHF

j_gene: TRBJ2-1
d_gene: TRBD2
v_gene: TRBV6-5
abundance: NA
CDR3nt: TGTGCCTCGGGGAGGGGCCCCAATGAGCAGTTCTTC
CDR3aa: CASGRGPNEQFF

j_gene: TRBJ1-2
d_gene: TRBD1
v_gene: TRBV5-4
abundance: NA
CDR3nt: TGTGCCAGCAGCTTGTGGACAGGGGCAAACTATGGCTACCCCTTC
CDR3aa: CASSLWTGANYGYPF

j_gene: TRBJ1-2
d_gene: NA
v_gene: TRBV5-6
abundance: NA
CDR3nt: TGTGCCAGCAGCTTTGGAGAGCGCTACACCTTC
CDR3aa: CASSFGERYTF

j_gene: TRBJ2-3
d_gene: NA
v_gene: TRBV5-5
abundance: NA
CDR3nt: TGTGCCAGCAGCTTACAGGCGAGCACAGATACGCAGTATTTT
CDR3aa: CASSLQASTDTQYF

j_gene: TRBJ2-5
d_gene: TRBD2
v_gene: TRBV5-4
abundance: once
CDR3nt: TGTGCCAGCAGCGCGGCGGGAGACGAAGAGACCCAGTACTTC
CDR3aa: CASSAAGDEETQYF

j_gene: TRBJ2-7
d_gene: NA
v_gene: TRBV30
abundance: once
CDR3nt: TGTGCCTGGAGTGGATGGACAACCTCCTACGAGCAGTACTTC
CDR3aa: CAWSGWTTSYEQYF

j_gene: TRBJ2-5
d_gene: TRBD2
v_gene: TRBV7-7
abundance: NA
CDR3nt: TGTGCCAGCAGCCAAGGACTAGCTAGAGAGACCCAGTACTTC
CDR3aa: CASSQGLARETQYF

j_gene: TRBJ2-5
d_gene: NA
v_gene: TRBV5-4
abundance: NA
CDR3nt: TGTGCCAGCAGCTTGGAAGGAGGTCGAGCTGTAGAGACCCAGTACTTC
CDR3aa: CASSLEGGRAVETQYF

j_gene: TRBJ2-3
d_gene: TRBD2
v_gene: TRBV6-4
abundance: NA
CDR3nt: TGTGCCAGCAGTGACCCTGTCCGGGGGGACGGGACGCAGTATTTT
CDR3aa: CASSDPVRGDGTQYF

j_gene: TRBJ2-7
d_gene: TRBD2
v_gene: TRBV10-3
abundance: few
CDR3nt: TGTGCCATCAGGGCTAGCGGCGGCGAGCAGTACTTC
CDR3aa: CAIRASGGEQYF

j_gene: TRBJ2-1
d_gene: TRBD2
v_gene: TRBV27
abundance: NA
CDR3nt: TGTGCCAGCAGTTTAGGGAGGGGTGGCAATGAGCAGTTCTTC
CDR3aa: CASSLGRGGNEQFF

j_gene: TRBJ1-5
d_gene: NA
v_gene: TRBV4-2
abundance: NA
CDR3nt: TGTGCCAGCAGCCAATGGGGGGAAAATCAGCCCCAGCATTTT
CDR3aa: CASSQWGENQPQHF

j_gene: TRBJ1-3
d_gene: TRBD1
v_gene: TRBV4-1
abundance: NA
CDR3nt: TGCGCCAGCAGCCTCGGGACAGGGCCTGGAAACACCATATATTTT
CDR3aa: CASSLGTGPGNTIYF

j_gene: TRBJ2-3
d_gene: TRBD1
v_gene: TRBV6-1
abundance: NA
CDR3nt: TGTGCCACGATGAGGGACAGGGGAATCACAGATACGCAGTATTTT
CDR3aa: CATMRDRGITDTQYF

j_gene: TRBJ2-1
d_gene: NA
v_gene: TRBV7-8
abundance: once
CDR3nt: TGTGCCAGCAGCTTAGCGGATACAAGGAGCTCCTACAATGAGCAGTTCTTC
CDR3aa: CASSLADTRSSYNEQFF

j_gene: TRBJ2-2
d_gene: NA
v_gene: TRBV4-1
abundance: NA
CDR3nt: TGCGCCAGCAGCCAAGAGGCGGCCCACACCGGGGAGCTGTTTTTT
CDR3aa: CASSQEAAHTGELFF

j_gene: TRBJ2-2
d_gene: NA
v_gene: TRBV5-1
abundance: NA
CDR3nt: TGCGCCAGCAGCTTGGGGCCTAGGTTAGCGGCCGGGGAGCTGTTTTTT
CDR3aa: CASSLGPRLAAGELFF

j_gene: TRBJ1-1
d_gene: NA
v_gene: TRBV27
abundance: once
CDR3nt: TGTGCCAGCGCCCTTAGGGGAGGCACTGAAGCTTTCTTT
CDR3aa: CASALRGGTEAFF

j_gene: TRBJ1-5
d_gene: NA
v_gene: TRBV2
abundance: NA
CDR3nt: TGTGCCAGCAGCGCTAGGACAGGCAATCAGCCCCAGCATTTT
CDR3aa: CASSARTGNQPQHF